The source of this TCR beta chain is a study of blood T cell repertoires in COVID-19. Study context: PBMCs, B-cell-depleted T cells, or T cells were the source of the cDNA or gDNA that made up the material.

Participants were placed into cohorts based on the clinical history they reported. Germline V gene data show CDR1 as LNHDA and CDR2 as SQIVND (reference sequence). Losses at the gene ends were 0 bases for V and 4 bases for J; bases not matched to a gene: 8. There are 17 residues in the CDR3. Original processing notes: Nucleated cell number was recorded as an estimate derived from reference gene primer amplification. Sequenced by immunoSEQ multiplex PCR; TCRdb stores in-frame clones only, minus some. Clone size and the V and J calls come from that table; the DNA yielded D and trimming. The data show some 150,000 clones, around 80% seen once.

The chain is built from TRBV19 and TRBJ2-5, with 10 bases aligning to TRBD2. This clonotype originated in a woman between 50 and 59 years old in a cohort exposed to, infected with or recovered from COVID-19 (not recorded which). Sequencing was performed on PBMCs or T cells enriched from blood (not recorded which). CDR3 nucleotides: TGTGCCAGTAGTATAGAATTGACTAGCGGGTCAGGAGAGACCCAGTACTTC. Translation: CASSIELTSGSGETQYF.